A selection of T cell receptor beta chains follows, all from one sample in a study of T cells expressing NK-cell markers. Using the 5' RACE reads, TCRdb records one entry per CDR3 protein without DNA. The sample has 400,000 or so distinct CDR3 sequences. Sequencing used blood T cells: a sorted CD56 or NKG2C T cell subset, CD4+ or CD8+ T cells, or bulk PBMC T cells (not recorded which). The source is a woman in her fifties or sixties in good health. The CDR3 runs from the conserved cysteine through the conserved F or W.

len,v_gene,j_gene,CDR3aa
14,TRBV9,TRBJ2-7,CASSVVGTTYEQYF
16,TRBV13,TRBJ1-4,CASSLAKTATNEKLFF
11,TRBV29-1,TRBJ1-2,CSVFGWDGYTF
18,TRBV11-2,TRBJ2-1,CASSLVRGLAGVYNEQFF
16,TRBV20-1,TRBJ2-5,CSARDWFRQGAETQYF
15,TRBV5-1,TRBJ1-1,CASSLETVRNTEAFF
14,TRBV29-1,TRBJ2-5,CSVGTSGRGETQYF
13,TRBV29-1,TRBJ1-5,CSVADRDSQPQHF
13,TRBV7-2,TRBJ2-5,CASSLYSGETQYF
14,TRBV5-1,TRBJ2-2,CASSGGTNTGELFF
17,TRBV12-3/TRBV12-4,TRBJ2-3,CASSLAPGGPGTDTQYF
15,TRBV3-1,TRBJ1-1,CASSKGPPSGTEAFF
15,TRBV15,TRBJ1-5,CATSRPGQANQPQHF
12,TRBV11-1,TRBJ2-1,CASSSSLREQFF
15,TRBV28,TRBJ1-5,CASSPLQGTNQPQHF
16,TRBV5-1,TRBJ2-3,CASSPFVGGTTDTQYF
13,TRBV5-1,TRBJ1-1,CASTISVNTEAFF
15,TRBV3-1,TRBJ2-7,CASSQPQDPSYEQYF
16,TRBV5-1,TRBJ2-2,CASRPWEMGGTGELFF
18,TRBV7-9,TRBJ2-2,CASSLVSSGRGKTGELFF
13,TRBV28,TRBJ1-1,CASSFNPSTEAFF
18,TRBV2,TRBJ2-3,CASRGPPGGLAGVDTQYF
14,TRBV5-1,TRBJ2-7,CASSLTGSRYEQYF
16,TRBV14,TRBJ1-1,CASSQKSGRGNTEAFF
17,TRBV5-6,TRBJ1-6,CASSWFGVEGARSPLHF
14,TRBV7-9,TRBJ2-1,CASSFASGYNEQFF
17,TRBV7-9,TRBJ2-1,CASSREGLAGAYNEQFF
15,TRBV20-1,TRBJ2-5,CSAPQQGAFGETQYF
17,TRBV2,TRBJ2-2,CASSDLGLAGGGGELFF
16,TRBV20-1,TRBJ2-1,CSARDMAGGVYNEQFF
17,TRBV24-1,TRBJ2-6,CATSDPTVPSGANVLTF
11,TRBV6-5,TRBJ1-5,CASDTGGPQHF
13,TRBV18,TRBJ2-5,CASSRDTQETQYF
16,TRBV7-2,TRBJ2-2,CASSRRTSGTPGELFF
12,TRBV20-1,TRBJ2-5,CSVLGREETQYF
16,TRBV5-1,TRBJ2-2,CASSLAGTTNTGELFF
19,TRBV5-1,TRBJ2-7,CASSKSPRTSGAQSYEQYF
11,TRBV20-1,TRBJ2-5,CSANQEETQYF
18,TRBV5-1,TRBJ2-2,CASALNPPAGGWTGELFF
16,TRBV4-1,TRBJ2-3,CASSHPTEVSPGTQYF
17,TRBV6-6,TRBJ1-3,CASSYYKGHPSGNTIYF
13,TRBV11-2,TRBJ2-2,CASSSWTTGELFF
15,TRBV29-1,TRBJ2-1,CSVEDRTGNLNEQFF
14,TRBV20-1,TRBJ1-2,CSAVKVEGSYGYTF
13,TRBV9,TRBJ1-4,CASSVDPNEKLFF
15,TRBV5-1,TRBJ1-1,CASSFLIHMNTEAFF